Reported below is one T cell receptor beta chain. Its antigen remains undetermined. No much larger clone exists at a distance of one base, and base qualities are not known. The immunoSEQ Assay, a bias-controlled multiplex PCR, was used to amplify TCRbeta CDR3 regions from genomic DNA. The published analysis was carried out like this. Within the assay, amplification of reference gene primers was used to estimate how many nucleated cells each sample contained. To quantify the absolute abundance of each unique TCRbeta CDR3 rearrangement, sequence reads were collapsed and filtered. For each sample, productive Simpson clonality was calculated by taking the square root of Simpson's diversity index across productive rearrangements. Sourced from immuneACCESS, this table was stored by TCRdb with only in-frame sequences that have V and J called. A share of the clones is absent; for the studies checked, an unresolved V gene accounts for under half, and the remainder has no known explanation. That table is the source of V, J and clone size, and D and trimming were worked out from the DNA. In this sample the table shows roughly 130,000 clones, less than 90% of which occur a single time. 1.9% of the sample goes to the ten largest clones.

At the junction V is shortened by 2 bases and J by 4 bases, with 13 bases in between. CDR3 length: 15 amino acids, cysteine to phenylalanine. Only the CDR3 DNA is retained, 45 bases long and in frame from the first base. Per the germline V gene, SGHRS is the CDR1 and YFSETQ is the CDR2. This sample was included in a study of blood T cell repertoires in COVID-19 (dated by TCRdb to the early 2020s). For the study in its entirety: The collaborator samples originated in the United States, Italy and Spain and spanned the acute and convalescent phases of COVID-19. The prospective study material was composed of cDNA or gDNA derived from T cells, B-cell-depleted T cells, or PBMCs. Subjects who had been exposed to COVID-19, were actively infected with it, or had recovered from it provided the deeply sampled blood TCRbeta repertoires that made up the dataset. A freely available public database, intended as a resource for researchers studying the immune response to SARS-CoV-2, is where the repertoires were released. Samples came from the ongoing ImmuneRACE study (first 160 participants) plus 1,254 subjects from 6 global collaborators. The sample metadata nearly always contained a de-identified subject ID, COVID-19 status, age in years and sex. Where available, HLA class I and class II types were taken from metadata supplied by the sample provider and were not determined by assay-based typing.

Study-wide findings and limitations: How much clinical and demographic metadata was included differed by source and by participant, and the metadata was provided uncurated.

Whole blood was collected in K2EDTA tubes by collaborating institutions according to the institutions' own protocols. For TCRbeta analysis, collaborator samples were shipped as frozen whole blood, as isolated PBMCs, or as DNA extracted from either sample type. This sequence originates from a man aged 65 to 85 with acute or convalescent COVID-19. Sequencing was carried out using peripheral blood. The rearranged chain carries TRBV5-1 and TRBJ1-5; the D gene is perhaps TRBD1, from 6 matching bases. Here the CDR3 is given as CASSLDGQGNQPQHF. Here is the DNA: TGCGCCAGCAGCTTAGATGGGCAGGGGAATCAGCCCCAGCATTTT.